This entry lists 25 T cell receptor beta chains sequenced from one sample in a study of cytomegalovirus exposure and HLA in healthy donors. In the PCR, 60 Vbeta and 13 Jbeta primers were used. Clones were sequenced by immunoSEQ multiplex PCR, and TCRdb holds only the in-frame ones, with some missing. The repertoire has approximately 130,000 clones, around 78% of them found once; the top ten carry approximately 1.7%. Input material: PBMCs. All receptors come from a woman in her thirties or forties in good health and CMV-seronegative.

V usage is TRBV7-9 and J usage is TRBJ1-5; D uncertain. V was clipped by 2 bases and J by 1 base, with 6 bases between them. The germline V gene encodes CDR1 SEHNR and CDR2 FQNEAQ (reference sequence). CDR3 length equals 14 residues. CDR3 sequence reads: CASSLTPSNQPQHF. The CDR3 DNA reads TGTGCCAGCAGCTTAACTCCCAGCAATCAGCCCCAGCATTTT. Using reference TRBV7-9 and TRBJ1-5 for the parts outside the CDR3, the full variable domain is DTGVSQNPRHKITKRGQNVTFRCDPISEHNRLYWYRQTLGQGPEFLTYFQNEAQLEKSRLLSDRFSAERPKGSFSTLEIQRTEQGDSAMYLCASSLTPSNQPQHFGDGTRLSIL.

The V gene is TRBV4-1, the J gene TRBJ2-2; 11 positions agree with TRBD2. This CDR3 has 16 residues. V lost 4 bases to trimming and J lost 6 bases; unmatched junction nucleotides: 7. The germline V gene encodes CDR1 MGHRA and CDR2 YSYEKL. The CDR3 here is CASSLSSGGASGELFF. As DNA, the CDR3 is TGCGCCAGCAGCCTCAGTAGCGGGGGGGCCTCCGGGGAGCTGTTTTTT.

The genes are TRBV27 and TRBJ2-3, with 9 bases that match TRBD2. V lost 8 bases and J lost 0; bases outside the gene matches: 6. CDR3 size: 15 residues. Germline CDR1 reads MNHEY; CDR2 reads SMNVEV (reference sequence). The CDR3: CASRPAGGSTDTQYF. The CDR3 nucleotides are TGTGCCAGCCGACCAGCGGGAGGAAGCACAGATACGCAGTATTTT.

This clone occurred a few times. The CDR3 loop reads CASSSLTDTQYF. The CDR3 DNA is TGCGCCAGCAGCTCCCTCACAGATACGCAGTATTTT. The rearrangement joins TRBV5-1 to TRBJ2-3; D call uncertain. Trimming took 3 bases from V and 2 from J, leaving 4 bases between them. The CDR3 loop spans 12 amino acids. Germline V gene data show CDR1 as SGHRS and CDR2 as YFSETQ.

This clone came up once. This chain uses TRBV25-1 with TRBJ1-4; TRBD1 is a possible D gene (5 bases). The CDR3 is made up of 16 amino acids. Trimming removed 1 base from V and 6 bases from J, with 15 bases in between. Germline CDR1 MGHDK, CDR2 SYGVNS. The CDR3 region has the DNA TGTGCCAGCAGTGAATCCCCGGGGGAATTTCATGAAAAACTGTTTTTT. It translates to CASSESPGEFHEKLFF.

This chain links TRBV25-1 with TRBJ1-2; 9 bases line up with TRBD1. The CDR3 is 16 amino acids. Germline V lookup: CDR1 MGHDK, CDR2 SYGVNS. V shed 6 bases and J 4 bases; nucleotides not matched to a gene: 12. The DNA for the CDR3 is TGTGCCAGCAGCGCGAGGGGGACAGGGCAAATCTATGGCTACACCTTC. Its protein product is CASSARGTGQIYGYTF.

Points on this clone: The junction departs from the called germline gene at one end, perhaps through a read error. The chain carries TRBV2 and TRBJ1-4; TRBD1 aligns across 7 bases. Germline V gene lookup returns CDR1 SNHLY and CDR2 FYNNEI. This CDR3 region has 13 residues. CDR3 protein: CASSPGQHHRGVF. The CDR3 DNA is TGTGCCAGCAGTCCGGGACAGCACCACCGCGGGGTTTTT.

The chain combines TRBV5-1 with TRBJ1-2; D not resolved. CDR3 length: 15 amino acids. The germline V and J ends were trimmed by 0 bases and 8 bases, with 17 bases remaining between them. Germline V gene sequence: CDR1 SGHRS, CDR2 YFSETQ. DNA of the CDR3: TGCGCCAGCAGCTTGGCCGACTTCCCTTCCTGGGGCTACACCTTC. It translates to CASSLADFPSWGYTF. Supplemented by reference TRBV5-1 and TRBJ1-2, the full variable domain reads KAGVTQTPRYLIKTRGQQVTLSCSPISGHRSVSWYQQTPGQGLQFLFEYFSETQRNKGNFPGRFSGRQFSNSRSEMNVSTLELGDSALYLCASSLADFPSWGYTFGSGTRLTVV.

V is TRBV19 and J is TRBJ1-2, with 10 positions matching TRBD1. V was clipped by 2 bases and J by 7 bases; unmatched bases: 7. The CDR3 is 15 amino acids. Germline CDR1 and CDR2: LNHDA and SQIVND (reference sequence). CDR3 in DNA: TGTGCCAGTAGTATACTGGGACAGGGGTTGGGTGGCTACACCTTC. Translation: CASSILGQGLGGYTF.

The chain's CDR3 is CATSEPGQKDANTGELFF. The CDR3, as DNA: TGTGCCACCAGCGAGCCGGGACAGAAAGACGCGAACACCGGGGAGCTGTTTTTT. The chain uses TRBV15 and TRBJ2-2; 7 bases agree with TRBD1. The CDR3 length is 18 residues. The junction had 12 bases not matched to a gene; V was cut back by 5 bases and J by 0 bases. CDR1 and CDR2 from the germline V gene are LNHNV and YYDKDF (reference sequence).

The chain is built from TRBV7-7 and TRBJ2-1, with D possibly TRBD2 on 6 matching bases. This CDR3 spans 15 amino acids. With 6 bases removed from V and 1 base from J, the gap between germline ends came to 13 bases. CDR1 and CDR2 from the germline V gene are SSHAT and FNYEAQ (reference sequence). The CDR3 reads CASREGLASYNEQFF. The CDR3 region has the DNA TGTGCCAGCAGGGAGGGCCTAGCGTCCTACAATGAGCAGTTCTTC.

This chain links TRBV11-3 with TRBJ2-5; tentatively, D is TRBD2 (6 bases). CDR3 length: 14 residues. Deletions cut 5 bases from V and 2 bases from J, with 12 bases between. Germline assignment: CDR1 SGHNT and CDR2 YENEEA. CDR3 DNA sequence: TGTGCCAGCAGCCTGGGGGGAGTGCAAGAGACCCAGTACTTC. Amino acid sequence: CASSLGGVQETQYF.

The V and J genes are TRBV27 and TRBJ2-7; 7 bases line up with TRBD2. In germline, CDR1 is MNHEY, CDR2 SMNVEV (reference sequence). V was clipped by 4 bases and J by 2 bases; unmatched bases: 5. The CDR3 length is 14 residues. This chain's CDR3 is CASSSAGAPYEQYF. In DNA, the CDR3 is TGTGCCAGCAGTTCCGCGGGAGCCCCCTACGAGCAGTACTTC.

The rearrangement joins TRBV9 to TRBJ2-1, with 14 bases aligning to TRBD2. The germline V gene has CDR1 SGDLS and CDR2 YYNGEE. The CDR3 contains 15 residues. With 2 bases clipped from V and 7 bases from J, the junction kept 2 bases outside the gene matches. For the CDR3, the DNA is TGTGCCAGCAGCGTCGGACTAGCGGGAGGTAATGAGCAGTTCTTC. This translates into CASSVGLAGGNEQFF. Together with reference TRBV9 and TRBJ2-1, the CDR3 gives the full variable domain: DSGVTQTPKHLITATGQRVTLRCSPRSGDLSVYWYQQSLDQGLQFLIQYYNGEERAKGNILERFSAQQFPDLHSELNLSSLELGDSALYFCASSVGLAGGNEQFFGPGTRLTVL.

This chain uses TRBV6-1 with TRBJ2-2, with 8 positions matching TRBD2. In germline, CDR1 is MNHNS, CDR2 SASEGT. V was clipped by 8 bases and J by 5 bases; unmatched bases: 10. The CDR3 extends over 15 amino acids. Here the CDR3 DNA reads TGTGCCAGCCGAATTGGGACGGGGGGGACCGGGGAGCTGTTTTTT. Its translation: CASRIGTGGTGELFF.

The rearrangement uses TRBV19 and TRBJ2-7; 9 nucleotides align to TRBD1. The CDR3 is made up of 13 amino acids. After removal of 8 bases from V and 3 bases from J, the junction contained 5 bases not matched to a gene. Germline CDR1 reads LNHDA; CDR2 reads SQIVND (reference sequence). CDR3 nucleotide sequence: TGTGCCAGTTCGGGACAGGGTATCTACGAGCAGTACTTC. Its protein is CASSGQGIYEQYF.

This chain connects TRBV27 to TRBJ2-2; 11 bases fit TRBD2. The CDR3 consists of 15 residues. V lost 5 bases, J lost 6 bases, and 5 bases stayed unmatched. CDR1 is MNHEY and CDR2 is SMNVEV in the germline V gene (reference sequence). The chain's CDR3 is CASSLSGGAAGELFF. DNA of the CDR3: TGTGCCAGCAGTCTTAGCGGGGGGGCTGCCGGGGAGCTGTTTTTT.

This sequence joins TRBV19 and TRBJ2-7; 9 nucleotides line up with TRBD2. V lost 2 bases, J lost 6 bases, and 2 bases stayed unmatched. Germline CDR1 reads LNHDA; CDR2 reads SQIVND (reference sequence). The CDR3 totals 13 residues. The CDR3 DNA follows: TGTGCCAGTAGTATAACGACTAGCGGCGAGCAGTACTTC. Encoded protein: CASSITTSGEQYF.

The chain joins TRBV6-1 to TRBJ2-1; no firm D call. Germline CDR1 is MNHNS and CDR2 is SASEGT. V lost 3 bases and J 10 bases, leaving 13 bases between the germline ends. The CDR3 loop spans 13 amino acids. In nucleotides, the CDR3 is TGTGCCAGCAGTGAGGTGAGCAATCGCGAGCAGTTCTTC. Amino acids: CASSEVSNREQFF.

This chain connects TRBV5-6 to TRBJ1-5; D may be TRBD1 (5 bases). Trimming shortened V by 1 base and J by 0 bases, and 14 bases separated the two germline ends. Germline loops: CDR1 SGHDT, CDR2 YYEEEE. The CDR3 length is 17 residues. Written as DNA, the CDR3 is TGTGCCAGCAGCTTGTGCGGACAATGCTATAGCAATCAGCCCCAGCATTTT. Translated, it gives CASSLCGQCYSNQPQHF.

This rearrangement joins TRBV18 to TRBJ1-2, with D unresolved. Deletions cut 3 bases from V and 0 bases from J, with 8 bases between. The CDR3 has 14 residues. CDR1 is KGHSH and CDR2 is LQKENI in the germline V gene. The CDR3 protein is CASSPSPANYGYTF. CDR3 nucleotides: TGTGCCAGCTCACCCTCGCCGGCTAACTATGGCTACACCTTC.

The chain is built from TRBV5-1 and TRBJ1-1; possible D gene TRBD1, 5 bases. The germline V gene has CDR1 SGHRS and CDR2 YFSETQ. V shed 0 bases and J shed 4 bases, with 10 bases lying between them. The CDR3 runs to 14 residues. This CDR3 is CASSLGGVGTEAFF. The CDR3, as DNA: TGCGCCAGCAGCTTGGGGGGCGTGGGCACTGAAGCTTTCTTT.

V gene TRBV1 combines with J gene TRBJ2-7; the DNA was not compared with TRBD2, the D call given in the table. TRBV1 is assigned pseudogene status. This CDR3 has 17 residues. The CDR3 nucleotides read TGCACCAGCAGCCAAGAGGAACTAGCGGTTCCTGGATACGAGCAGTACTTC. Encoded protein: CTSSQEELAVPGYEQYF.

The chain couples TRBV2 to TRBJ2-7, with TRBD2 as a possible D gene (5 bases). Germline V lookup: CDR1 SNHLY, CDR2 FYNNEI. The ends were cut back, 5 bases at V and 4 bases at J, with 6 bases in the middle. The CDR3 is made up of 11 amino acids. The CDR3 DNA reads TGTGCCAGCAGTCGGGGATACGAGCAGTACTTC. As protein: CASSRGYEQYF.

CDR3 nucleotides: TGTGCCAGTAGTATTTCCGGGAGAACTTACGAGCAGTACTTC. It yields the protein CASSISGRTYEQYF. The rearrangement links TRBV19 to TRBJ2-7, with a weak D call TRBD2 (6 bases). V lost 3 bases and J 4 bases, leaving 13 bases between the germline ends. Germline CDR1 and CDR2: LNHDA and SQIVND (reference sequence). The CDR3 is 14 residues long.